The 22 T cell receptor beta chains below come from one sample, sequenced in a study of T-cell reconstitution after alpha-beta-depleted transplantation in children. Unique molecular identifiers were incorporated during preparation of the TCRbeta library. TCRdb called the PCR reads again in MiXCR, with one record for every CDR3 protein. Found here are almost 500,000 distinct CDR3 sequences, about 10% of them singletons; the top ten hold about 2.1%. Sequencing was performed on PBMCs, taken before TCRalphabeta/CD19-depleted stem cell transplant. These receptors were obtained from a child between 2 and 9 years old with inherited bone marrow failure, due to receive a stem cell transplant.

This clonotype has a count of ten or more. The CDR3 sequence is CASSGKLYEQFF. CDR3 DNA sequence: TGCGCCAGCAGCGGCAAACTTTATGAGCAGTTCTTC. V and J are TRBV5-1 and TRBJ2-1; D is unclear. This CDR3 is 12 amino acids long. Trimming pared 4 bases from V and 8 bases from J, leaving 10 bases between. The germline V gene encodes CDR1 SGHRS and CDR2 YFSETQ.

With respect to this clonotype: The junction and the germline gene differ at one end; a read error may be behind it. The CDR3 sequence is CASSDTETSGLSF. CDR3 in DNA: TGTGCCAGCAGTGATACCGAGACTAGCGGGCTTTCCTTC. The chain has TRBV6-1 and TRBJ2-7; 10 nucleotides match TRBD2. Germline V gives CDR1 MNHNS, CDR2 SASEGT. The CDR3 totals 13 residues.

This clonotype was found a few times. The rearrangement links TRBV7-2 to TRBJ2-1; 7 bases map to TRBD2. From germline, CDR1 is SGHTA and CDR2 FQGNSA. The junction had 5 bases not matched to a gene; V was cut back by 1 base and J by 8 bases. The CDR3 is made up of 14 amino acids. CDR3 protein: CASSLELAIDEQFF. The CDR3 DNA follows: TGTGCCAGCAGCTTAGAACTAGCGATCGATGAGCAGTTCTTC.

The chain couples TRBV3-1 to TRBJ2-7, with D perhaps given as TRBD1 or TRBD2 (5 bases each). V was trimmed by 3 bases and J by 4 bases, leaving 19 bases between them. CDR3 length equals 16 residues. CDR1 LGHDT and CDR2 YNNKEL come from the germline V gene (reference sequence). The CDR3 nucleotides read TGTGCCAGCAGCCATCCAACAGGACTCTCCCCATACGAGCAGTACTTC. Translated, it gives CASSHPTGLSPYEQYF.

This clonotype was seen ten or more times. V gene TRBV12-3 or TRBV12-4 combines with J gene TRBJ2-7, with unresolved D. Trimming removed 11 bases at V and 3 bases at J, with 17 bases between. This CDR3 comprises 13 residues. CDR3 in amino acids: CAPLWRHCYEQYF. The CDR3 DNA sequence: TGTGCCCCACTCTGGAGACACTGCTACGAGCAGTACTTC.

The CDR3 nucleotides read TGTGCCATCAGTGGACAGGGGGCAGAATACGAGCAGTACTTC. Translation: CAISGQGAEYEQYF. The gene calls are TRBV10-3 and TRBJ2-7, with TRBD1 identical over 10 bases. Germline V gene data show CDR1 as ENHRY and CDR2 as SYGVKD. The V segment lost 4 bases and the J segment 4 bases; nucleotides outside the gene matches: 4. CDR3 length: 14 residues.

This clonotype was found many times. The chain combines TRBV12-3 or TRBV12-4 with TRBJ2-7; D remains ambiguous. CDR3 size: 11 residues. Between the trimmed V and J ends, which lost 8 bases and 5 bases, there was a span of 10 bases. CDR3 nucleotide sequence: TGTGCCAGCGGGAAATGGGACGAGCAGTACTTC. It specifies CASGKWDEQYF.

This clonotype was seen repeatedly, ten times or more. The chain carries TRBV7-2 and TRBJ2-7; TRBD2 matches 11 bases. Germline CDR1 reads SGHTA; CDR2 reads FQGNSA. The CDR3 length is 15 residues. V lost 5 bases, J lost 7 bases, and 10 bases stayed unmatched. CDR3 bases: TGTGCCAGCAGCGTCGCACTAGCGGGAGTCGGGGAGCAGTACTTC. Protein product: CASSVALAGVGEQYF.

The rearrangement uses TRBV18 and TRBJ2-2; D unclear. The CDR3 is 13 amino acids. V dropped 2 bases and J dropped 1 base, with 2 bases sitting between them. Germline V lookup: CDR1 KGHSH, CDR2 LQKENI. In DNA, the CDR3 is TGTGCCAGCTCACCAATGAACACCGGGGAGCTGTTTTTT. Encoded protein: CASSPMNTGELFF. Together with reference TRBV18 and TRBJ2-2, the CDR3 gives the full variable domain: NAGVMQNPRHLVRRRGQEARLRCSPMKGHSHVYWYRQLPEEGLKFMVYLQKENIIDESGMPKERFSAEFPKEGPSILRIQQVVRGDSAAYFCASSPMNTGELFFGEGSRLTVL.

This clonotype was counted ten times or more. The rearrangement links TRBV4-3 to TRBJ2-2; TRBD1 or TRBD2 may be the D gene (5 bases each). This CDR3 is 16 amino acids long. V lost 5 bases and J 0 bases, leaving 13 bases between the germline ends. CDR1 LGHNA and CDR2 YSLEER come from the germline V gene. CDR3 coding DNA: TGCGCCAGCAGCAGAACCGGGACCCCGAACACCGGGGAGCTGTTTTTT. Residues: CASSRTGTPNTGELFF.

The rearrangement uses TRBV29-1 and TRBJ2-3; D is uncertain. V dropped 0 bases and J dropped 4 bases, with 20 bases sitting between them. Germline V CDR1 and CDR2: SQVTM, ANQGSEA. This CDR3 has 17 residues. CDR3 sequence: CSVEDTVPSSVADTQYF. The CDR3 coding sequence is TGCAGCGTTGAAGACACAGTGCCGAGCTCGGTTGCAGATACGCAGTATTTT.

This clonotype was detected ten times or more. The chain combines TRBV12-3 or TRBV12-4 with TRBJ2-2; D may correspond to TRBD1 or TRBD2 (5 bases each). V was cut by 2 bases and J by 3 bases, with 10 bases left in between. The CDR3 has 15 amino acids. CDR3 residues: CASSLRGPDTGELFF. The CDR3 DNA sequence: TGTGCCAGCAGTTTAAGGGGACCAGACACCGGGGAGCTGTTTTTT.

This clonotype was detected ten times or more. The J gene is TRBJ2-5, the V gene TRBV27; 11 bases align to TRBD2. The germline CDR1 and CDR2 sequences are MNHEY and SMNVEV (reference sequence). V shed 4 bases, J shed 5 bases, and the junction held 3 bases outside the gene matches. The CDR3 contains 14 residues. The CDR3 DNA reads TGTGCCAGCAGTTCTACTAGCGGGAGTGAGACCCAGTACTTC. Translation gives CASSSTSGSETQYF.

This clonotype came up a few times. The chain recombines TRBV7-9 with TRBJ2-5, with D perhaps given as TRBD1 or TRBD2 (5 bases each). CDR1 and CDR2 from the germline V gene are SEHNR and FQNEAQ (reference sequence). Between the trimmed V and J ends, which lost 5 bases and 5 bases, there was a span of 18 bases. CDR3 length equals 15 residues. The CDR3 nucleotides read TGTGCCAGCAGCCTCCCCCCCGGGGCGGCGGAGACCCAGTACTTC. Its translation is CASSLPPGAAETQYF.

This clonotype was counted ten times or more. CDR3 nucleotide sequence: TGCGCCAGCAGTGAGTCAGGGGGACCCTACAATGAGCAGTTCTTC. It is translated as CASSESGGPYNEQFF. This chain connects TRBV10-2 to TRBJ2-1, with a tentative D call TRBD1 (6 bases). V shed 0 bases and J shed 2 bases, with 8 bases lying between them. CDR1 is WSHSY and CDR2 is SAAADI in the germline V gene. CDR3 length: 15 residues.

This clonotype has only a few counts. The chain couples TRBV28 to TRBJ2-1; 13 bases agree with TRBD2. The CDR3 extends over 18 amino acids. CDR1 is MDHEN, CDR2 SYDVKM, per germline. V lost 8 bases and J lost 8; bases outside the gene matches: 18. CDR3 residues: CASGSGTSGKGANDEQFF. The CDR3 nucleotides are TGTGCCAGCGGGTCCGGGACTAGCGGGAAAGGTGCAAACGATGAGCAGTTCTTC.

Ten or more counts support this clonotype. The J gene is TRBJ2-3, the V gene TRBV7-2, with D possibly TRBD2 on 5 matching bases. Deletions cut 2 bases from V and 5 bases from J, with 26 bases between. Per germline, CDR1 SGHTA and CDR2 FQGNSA. CDR3 length: 19 residues. The CDR3 DNA is TGTGCCAGCAGCTTAAAGCGGCTGCTCAAGCGACCCCGGATAGATACGCAGTATTTT. It codes for CASSLKRLLKRPRIDTQYF. Based on the CDR3 plus reference TRBV7-2 and TRBJ2-3, the full variable domain is GAGVSQSPSNKVTEKGKDVELRCDPISGHTALYWYRQSLGQGLEFLIYFQGNSAPDKSGLPSDRFSAERTGGSVSTLTIQRTQQEDSAVYLCASSLKRLLKRPRIDTQYFGPGTRLTVL.

This clonotype has a count of ten or more. The chain links TRBV5-1 to TRBJ1-2; D perhaps matches TRBD1 (6 bases). This CDR3 has 14 residues. The germline V gene has CDR1 SGHRS and CDR2 YFSETQ. Trimming removed 2 bases at V and 4 bases at J, with 12 bases between. The CDR3 nucleotides read TGCGCCAGCAGCTTCGAGAGGGGGGTCTATGGCTACACCTTC. Translated, it gives CASSFERGVYGYTF.

Ten or more counts support this clonotype. Here the CDR3 reads CSARRGYPNSNQPQHF. CDR3 nucleotides: TGCAGTGCAAGAAGAGGGTATCCGAATAGCAATCAGCCCCAGCATTTT. V is TRBV20-1 and J is TRBJ1-5; no clear D. V lost 6 bases and J lost 0, with 18 bases in between. CDR1 DFQATT and CDR2 SNEGSKA come from the germline V gene (reference sequence). This CDR3 region has 16 residues.

This clonotype has a count of ten or more. This sequence joins TRBV4-3 and TRBJ2-7; 8 bases are shared with TRBD1. V was pared by 0 bases and J by 6 bases, with 4 bases of the junction left unmatched. The V gene's germline CDR1 is LGHNA and CDR2 YSLEER. The CDR3 is 14 residues long. The chain's CDR3 is CASSQDRGQGEQYF. CDR3 in DNA: TGCGCCAGCAGCCAAGACAGGGGGCAGGGCGAGCAGTACTTC.

There are many counts of this clonotype. The chain links TRBV27 to TRBJ2-7; either TRBD1 or TRBD2 may supply D (5 bases each). V was pared by 5 bases and J by 4 bases, with 9 bases between. This CDR3 spans 12 amino acids. In germline, CDR1 is MNHEY, CDR2 SMNVEV (reference sequence). The chain's CDR3 is CASSTGPYEQYF. CDR3 nucleotide sequence: TGTGCCAGCAGTACGGGACCTTACGAGCAGTACTTC.

This clonotype was found many times. This chain uses TRBV5-4 with TRBJ2-5; 7 positions match TRBD2. V was clipped by 4 bases and J by 1 base; unmatched bases: 10. This CDR3 contains 16 residues. CDR1 SGHNT and CDR2 YYREEE come from the germline V gene (reference sequence). The CDR3 region is CASSAGHGEGQETQYF. The CDR3 DNA is TGTGCCAGCAGCGCGGGGCATGGGGAGGGCCAAGAGACCCAGTACTTC.